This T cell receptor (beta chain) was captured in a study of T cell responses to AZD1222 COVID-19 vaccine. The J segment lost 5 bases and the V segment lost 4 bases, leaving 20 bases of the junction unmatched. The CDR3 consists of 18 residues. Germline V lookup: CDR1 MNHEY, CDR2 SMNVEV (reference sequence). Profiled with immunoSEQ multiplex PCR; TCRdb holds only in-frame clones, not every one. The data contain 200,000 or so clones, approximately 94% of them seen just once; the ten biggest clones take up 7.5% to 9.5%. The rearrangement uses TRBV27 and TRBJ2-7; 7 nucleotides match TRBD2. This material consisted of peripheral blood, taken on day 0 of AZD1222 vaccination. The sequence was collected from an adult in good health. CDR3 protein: CASSSIGVVGGSSHEQYF. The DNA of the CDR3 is TGTGCCAGCAGTTCCATCGGTGTTGTCGGCGGGAGTAGTCACGAGCAGTACTTC.